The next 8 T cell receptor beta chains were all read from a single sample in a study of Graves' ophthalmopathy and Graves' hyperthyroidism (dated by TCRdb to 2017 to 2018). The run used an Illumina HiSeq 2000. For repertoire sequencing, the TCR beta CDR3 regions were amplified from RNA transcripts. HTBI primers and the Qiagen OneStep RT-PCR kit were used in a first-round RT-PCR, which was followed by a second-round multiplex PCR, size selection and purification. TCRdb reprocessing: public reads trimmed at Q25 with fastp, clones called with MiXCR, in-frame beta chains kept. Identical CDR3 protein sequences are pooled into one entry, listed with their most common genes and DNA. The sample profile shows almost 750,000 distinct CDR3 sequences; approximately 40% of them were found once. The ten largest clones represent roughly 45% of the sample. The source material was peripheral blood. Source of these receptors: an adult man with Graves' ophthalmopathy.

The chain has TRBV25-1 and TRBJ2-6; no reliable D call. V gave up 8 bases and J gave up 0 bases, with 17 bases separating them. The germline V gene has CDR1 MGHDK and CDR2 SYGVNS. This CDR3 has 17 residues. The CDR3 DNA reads TGTGCCAGCGGCCTTAATCTGTGGAGCTCTGGGGCCAACGTCCTGACTTTC. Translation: CASGLNLWSSGANVLTF.

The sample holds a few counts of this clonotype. This CDR3 reads CASSYAGAQYF. CDR3 DNA sequence: TGTGCCAGCAGCTATGCCGGGGCCCAGTACTTC. The chain links TRBV11-2 to TRBJ2-5; D perhaps matches TRBD2 (5 bases). Germline V gene sequence: CDR1 SGHAT, CDR2 FQNNGV. Trimming shortened V by 4 bases and J by 9 bases, and 9 bases separated the two germline ends. The CDR3 loop spans 11 amino acids.

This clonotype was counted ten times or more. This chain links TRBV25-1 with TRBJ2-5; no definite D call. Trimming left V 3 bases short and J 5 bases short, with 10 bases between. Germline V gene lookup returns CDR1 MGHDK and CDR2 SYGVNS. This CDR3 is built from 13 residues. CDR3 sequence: CASSDRASETQYF. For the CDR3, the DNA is TGTGCCAGCAGTGACCGGGCGTCGGAGACCCAGTACTTC.

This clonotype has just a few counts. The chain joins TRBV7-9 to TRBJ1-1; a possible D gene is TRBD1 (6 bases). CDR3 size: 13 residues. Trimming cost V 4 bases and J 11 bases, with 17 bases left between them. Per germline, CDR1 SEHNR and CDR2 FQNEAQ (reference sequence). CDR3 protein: CASSWDQQGLAFF. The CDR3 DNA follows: TGTGCCAGCAGCTGGGATCAACAGGGTCTTGCTTTCTTT.

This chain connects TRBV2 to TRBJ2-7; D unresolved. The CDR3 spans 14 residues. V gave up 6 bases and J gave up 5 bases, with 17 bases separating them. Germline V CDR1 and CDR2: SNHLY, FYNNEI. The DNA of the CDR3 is TGTGCCAGCAGCCTTTGGAGCTCCCTAGACGAGCAGTACTTC. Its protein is CASSLWSSLDEQYF.

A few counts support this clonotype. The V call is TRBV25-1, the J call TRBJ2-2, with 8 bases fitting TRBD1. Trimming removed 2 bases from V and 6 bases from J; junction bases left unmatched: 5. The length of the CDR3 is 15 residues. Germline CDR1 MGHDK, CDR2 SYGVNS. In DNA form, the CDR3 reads TGTGCCAGCAGTGAAGAACAGGGGGGCGCCGGGGAGCTGTTTTTT. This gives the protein CASSEEQGGAGELFF.

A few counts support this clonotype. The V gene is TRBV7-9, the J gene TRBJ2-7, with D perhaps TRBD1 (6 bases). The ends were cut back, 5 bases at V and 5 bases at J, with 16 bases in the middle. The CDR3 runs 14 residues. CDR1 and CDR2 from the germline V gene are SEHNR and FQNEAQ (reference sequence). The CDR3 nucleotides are TGTGCCAGCAGCCAAGATCCAGGGGCAAACGAGCAGTACTTC. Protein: CASSQDPGANEQYF.

CDR3 in amino acids: CASSYPQGALYGYTF. In DNA form, the CDR3 reads TGTGCCAGCAGTTACCCACAGGGGGCCCTCTATGGCTACACCTTC. The gene calls are TRBV19 and TRBJ1-2; 9 positions agree with TRBD1. The V segment lost 9 bases and the J segment 4 bases; nucleotides outside the gene matches: 12. CDR3 size: 15 residues. Germline loops: CDR1 LNHDA, CDR2 SQIVND (reference sequence).